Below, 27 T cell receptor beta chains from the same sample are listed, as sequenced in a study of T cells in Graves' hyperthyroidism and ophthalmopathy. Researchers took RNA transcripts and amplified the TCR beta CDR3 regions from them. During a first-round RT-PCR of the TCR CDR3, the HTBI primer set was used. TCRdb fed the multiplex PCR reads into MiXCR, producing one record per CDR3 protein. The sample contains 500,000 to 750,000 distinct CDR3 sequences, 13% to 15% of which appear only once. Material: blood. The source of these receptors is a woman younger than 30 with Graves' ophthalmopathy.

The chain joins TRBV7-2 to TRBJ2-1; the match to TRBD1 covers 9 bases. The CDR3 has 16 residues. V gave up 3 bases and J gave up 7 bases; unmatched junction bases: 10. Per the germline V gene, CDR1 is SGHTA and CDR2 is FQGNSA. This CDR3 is CASSFLPGQGSNEQFF. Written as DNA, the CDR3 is TGTGCCAGCAGCTTCCTCCCGGGACAGGGTTCAAATGAGCAGTTCTTC.

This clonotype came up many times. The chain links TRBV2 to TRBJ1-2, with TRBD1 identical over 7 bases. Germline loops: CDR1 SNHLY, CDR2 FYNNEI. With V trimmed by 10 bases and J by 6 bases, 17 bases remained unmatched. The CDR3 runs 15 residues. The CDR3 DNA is TGTGCCACTTCAAAATTGGGGGAGGGGGCGGATGGCTACACCTTC. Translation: CATSKLGEGADGYTF. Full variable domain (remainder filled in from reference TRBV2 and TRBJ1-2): EPEVTQTPSHQVTQMGQEVILRCVPISNHLYFYWYRQILGQKVEFLVSFYNNEISEKSEIFDDQFSVERPDGSNFTLKIRSTKLEDSAMYFCATSKLGEGADGYTFGSGTRLTVV.

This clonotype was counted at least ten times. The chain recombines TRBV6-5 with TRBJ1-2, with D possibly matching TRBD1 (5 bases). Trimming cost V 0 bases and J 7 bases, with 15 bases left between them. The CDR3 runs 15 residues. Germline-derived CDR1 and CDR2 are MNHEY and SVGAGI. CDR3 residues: CASSYSGGWAFGYTF. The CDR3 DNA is TGTGCCAGCAGTTACTCGGGGGGGTGGGCCTTTGGCTACACCTTC.

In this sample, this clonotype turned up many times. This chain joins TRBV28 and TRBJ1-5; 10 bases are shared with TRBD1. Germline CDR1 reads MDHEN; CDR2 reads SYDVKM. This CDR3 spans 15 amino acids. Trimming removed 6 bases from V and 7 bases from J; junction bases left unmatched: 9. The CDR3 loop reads CASSPGQGPGQPQHF. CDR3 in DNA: TGTGCCAGCAGCCCGGGACAGGGGCCCGGGCAGCCCCAGCATTTT.

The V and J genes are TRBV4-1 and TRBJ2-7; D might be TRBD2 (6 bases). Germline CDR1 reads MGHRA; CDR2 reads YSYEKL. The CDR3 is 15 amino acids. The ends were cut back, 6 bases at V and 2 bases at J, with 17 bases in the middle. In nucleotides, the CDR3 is TGCGCCAGCAGAACGGGGCTAGCGATGACCTACGAGCAGTACTTC. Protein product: CASRTGLAMTYEQYF.

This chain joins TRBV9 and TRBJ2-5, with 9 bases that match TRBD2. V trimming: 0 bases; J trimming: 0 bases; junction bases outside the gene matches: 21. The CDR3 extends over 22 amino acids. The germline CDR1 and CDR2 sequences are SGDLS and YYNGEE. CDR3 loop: CASSVGRAGTSLRGAYQETQYF. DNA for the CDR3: TGTGCCAGCAGCGTAGGGAGGGCCGGGACTAGCTTAAGAGGGGCCTACCAAGAGACCCAGTACTTC.

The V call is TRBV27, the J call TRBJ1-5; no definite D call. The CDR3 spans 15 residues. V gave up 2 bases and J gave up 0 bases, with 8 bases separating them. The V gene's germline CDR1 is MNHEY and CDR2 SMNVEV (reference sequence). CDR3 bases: TGTGCCAGCAGTTTACAGGAAAATAGCAATCAGCCCCAGCATTTT. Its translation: CASSLQENSNQPQHF.

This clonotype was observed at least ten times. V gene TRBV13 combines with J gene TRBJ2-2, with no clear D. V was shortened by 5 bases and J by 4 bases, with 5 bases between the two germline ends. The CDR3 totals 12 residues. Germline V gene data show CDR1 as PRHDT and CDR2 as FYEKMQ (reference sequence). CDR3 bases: TGTGCCAGCAGCACTCCCACCGGGGAGCTGTTTTTT. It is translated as CASSTPTGELFF.

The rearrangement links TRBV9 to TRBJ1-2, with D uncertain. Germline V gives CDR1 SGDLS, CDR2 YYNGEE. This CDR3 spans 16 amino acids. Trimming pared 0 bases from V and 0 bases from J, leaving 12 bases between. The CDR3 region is CASSVAPSPPNYGYTF. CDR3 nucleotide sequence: TGTGCCAGCAGCGTAGCCCCGTCCCCTCCTAACTATGGCTACACCTTC.

The CDR3 DNA sequence: TGTGCCACCAGCAGAGAGGGTTGGAACATTCAGTACTTC. Protein sequence: CATSREGWNIQYF. This chain links TRBV15 with TRBJ2-4; D not resolved. This CDR3 is 13 amino acids long. V was pared by 0 bases and J by 7 bases, with 7 bases between. From germline, CDR1 is LNHNV and CDR2 YYDKDF (reference sequence).

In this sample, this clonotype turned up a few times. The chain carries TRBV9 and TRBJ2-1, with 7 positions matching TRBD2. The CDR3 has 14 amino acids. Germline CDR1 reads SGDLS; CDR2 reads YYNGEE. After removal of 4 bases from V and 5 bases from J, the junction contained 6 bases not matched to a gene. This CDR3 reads CASSREATDNEQFF. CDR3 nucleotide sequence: TGTGCCAGCAGCCGGGAGGCAACGGACAATGAGCAGTTCTTC. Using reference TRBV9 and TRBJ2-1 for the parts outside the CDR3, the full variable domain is DSGVTQTPKHLITATGQRVTLRCSPRSGDLSVYWYQQSLDQGLQFLIQYYNGEERAKGNILERFSAQQFPDLHSELNLSSLELGDSALYFCASSREATDNEQFFGPGTRLTVL.

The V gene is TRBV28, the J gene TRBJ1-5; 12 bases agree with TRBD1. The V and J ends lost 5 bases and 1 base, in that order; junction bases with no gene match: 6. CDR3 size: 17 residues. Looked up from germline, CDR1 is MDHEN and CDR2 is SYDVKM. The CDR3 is CASSIPGTGGSNQPQHF. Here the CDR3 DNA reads TGTGCCAGCAGTATACCCGGGACAGGGGGCAGCAATCAGCCCCAGCATTTT.

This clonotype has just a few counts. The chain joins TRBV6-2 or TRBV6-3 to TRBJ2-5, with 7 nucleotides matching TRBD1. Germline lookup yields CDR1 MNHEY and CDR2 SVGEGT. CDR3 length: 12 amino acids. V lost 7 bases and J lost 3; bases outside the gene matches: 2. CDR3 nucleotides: TGTGCCAGCAAACAGGGGAAAGAGACCCAGTACTTC. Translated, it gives CASKQGKETQYF.

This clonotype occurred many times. CDR3 DNA: TGTGCCAGCTCGCCTACAGGGGCAGATACGCAGTATTTT. Its translation is CASSPTGADTQYF. The chain couples TRBV18 to TRBJ2-3, with 7 bases lining up with TRBD1. The CDR3 is 13 amino acids. V trimming: 6 bases; J trimming: 4 bases; junction bases outside the gene matches: 4. Germline-derived CDR1 and CDR2 are KGHSH and LQKENI. Looking up the rest from reference TRBV18 and TRBJ2-3 gives the full variable domain: NAGVMQNPRHLVRRRGQEARLRCSPMKGHSHVYWYRQLPEEGLKFMVYLQKENIIDESGMPKERFSAEFPKEGPSILRIQQVVRGDSAAYFCASSPTGADTQYFGPGTRLTVL.

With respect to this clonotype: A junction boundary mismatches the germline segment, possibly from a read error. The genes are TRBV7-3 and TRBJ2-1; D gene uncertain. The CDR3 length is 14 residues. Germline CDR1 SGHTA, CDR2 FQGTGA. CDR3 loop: CASSQTSSHNEQFF. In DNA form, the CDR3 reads TGTGCCAGCAGCCAAACGTCCTCCCACAATGAGCAGTTCTTC.

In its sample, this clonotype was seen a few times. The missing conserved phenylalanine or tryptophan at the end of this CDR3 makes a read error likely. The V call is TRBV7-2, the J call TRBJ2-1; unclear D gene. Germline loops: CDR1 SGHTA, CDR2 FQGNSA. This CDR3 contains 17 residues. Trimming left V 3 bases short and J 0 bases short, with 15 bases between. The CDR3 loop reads CASSFSRPISSYNEQFL. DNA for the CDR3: TGTGCCAGCAGCTTCTCACGGCCGATTAGCTCCTACAATGAGCAGTTCCTC.

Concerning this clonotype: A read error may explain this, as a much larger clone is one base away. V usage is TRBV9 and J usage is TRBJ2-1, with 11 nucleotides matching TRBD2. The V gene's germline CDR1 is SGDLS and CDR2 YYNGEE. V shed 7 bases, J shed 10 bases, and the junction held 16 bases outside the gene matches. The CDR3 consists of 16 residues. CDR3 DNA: TGTGCCAGCGGTTCCGGGACTAGCGGCCAGTTAGGGGAGCAGTTCTTC. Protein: CASGSGTSGQLGEQFF.

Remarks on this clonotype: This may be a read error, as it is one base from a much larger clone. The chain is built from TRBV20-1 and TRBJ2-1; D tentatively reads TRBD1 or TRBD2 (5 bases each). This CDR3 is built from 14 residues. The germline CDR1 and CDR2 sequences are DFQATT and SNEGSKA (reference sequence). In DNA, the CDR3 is TGCAGTGCTAGTGGCTACGGGGCGCACAATGAGCAGCTCTTC. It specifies CSASGYGAHNEQLF.

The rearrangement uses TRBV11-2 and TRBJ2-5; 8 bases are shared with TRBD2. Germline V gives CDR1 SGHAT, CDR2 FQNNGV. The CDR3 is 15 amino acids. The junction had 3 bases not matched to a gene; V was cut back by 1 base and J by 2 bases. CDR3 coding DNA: TGTGCCAGCAGCTTAGTGATAGCGGGGCAAGAGACCCAGTACTTC. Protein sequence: CASSLVIAGQETQYF.

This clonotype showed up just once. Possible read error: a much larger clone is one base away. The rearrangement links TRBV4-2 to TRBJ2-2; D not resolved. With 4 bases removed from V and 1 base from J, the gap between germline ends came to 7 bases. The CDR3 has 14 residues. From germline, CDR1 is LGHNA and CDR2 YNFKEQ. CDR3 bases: TGTGCCAGCAGCCCCCGAGAGAACACCGGGGAGCTGTTTTTT. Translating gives CASSPRENTGELFF.

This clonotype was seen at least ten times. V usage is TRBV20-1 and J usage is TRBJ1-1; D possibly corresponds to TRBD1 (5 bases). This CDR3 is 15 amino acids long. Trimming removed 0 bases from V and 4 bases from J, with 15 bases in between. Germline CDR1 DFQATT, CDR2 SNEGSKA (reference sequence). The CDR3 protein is CSARDPGIGGTEAFF. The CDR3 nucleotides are TGCAGTGCTAGAGATCCAGGGATTGGGGGCACTGAAGCTTTCTTT.

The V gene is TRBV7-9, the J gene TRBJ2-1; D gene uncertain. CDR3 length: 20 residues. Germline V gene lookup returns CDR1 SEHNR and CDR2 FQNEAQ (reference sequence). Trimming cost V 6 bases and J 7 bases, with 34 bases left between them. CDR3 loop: CASRQSRDGWGNDGRNEQFF. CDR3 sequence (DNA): TGTGCCAGCAGACAAAGTAGGGATGGCTGGGGAAACGATGGTCGAAATGAGCAGTTCTTC.

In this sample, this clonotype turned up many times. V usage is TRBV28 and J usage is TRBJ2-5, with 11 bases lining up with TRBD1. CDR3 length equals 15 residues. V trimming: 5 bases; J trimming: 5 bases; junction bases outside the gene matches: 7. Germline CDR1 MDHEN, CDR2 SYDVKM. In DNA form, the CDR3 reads TGTGCCAGCAGTGGGGACAGGGGGTTTCGGGAGACCCAGTACTTC. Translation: CASSGDRGFRETQYF.

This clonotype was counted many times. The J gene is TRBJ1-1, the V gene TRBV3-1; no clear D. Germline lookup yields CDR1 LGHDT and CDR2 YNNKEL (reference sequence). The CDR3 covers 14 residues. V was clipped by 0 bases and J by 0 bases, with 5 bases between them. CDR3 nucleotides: TGTGCCAGCAGCCAAGATCAGGTGAACACTGAAGCTTTCTTT. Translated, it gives CASSQDQVNTEAFF.

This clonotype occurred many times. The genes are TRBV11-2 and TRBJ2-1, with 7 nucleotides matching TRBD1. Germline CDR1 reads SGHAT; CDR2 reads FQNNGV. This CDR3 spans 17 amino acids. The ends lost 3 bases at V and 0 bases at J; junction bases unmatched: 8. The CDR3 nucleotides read TGTGCCAGCAGCTTCGACAGGGCCCTGGGCTCCTACAATGAGCAGTTCTTC. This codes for CASSFDRALGSYNEQFF. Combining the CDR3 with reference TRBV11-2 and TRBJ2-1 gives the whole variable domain EAGVAQSPRYKIIEKRQSVAFWCNPISGHATLYWYQQILGQGPKLLIQFQNNGVVDDSQLPKDRFSAERLKGVDSTLKIQPAKLEDSAVYLCASSFDRALGSYNEQFFGPGTRLTVL.

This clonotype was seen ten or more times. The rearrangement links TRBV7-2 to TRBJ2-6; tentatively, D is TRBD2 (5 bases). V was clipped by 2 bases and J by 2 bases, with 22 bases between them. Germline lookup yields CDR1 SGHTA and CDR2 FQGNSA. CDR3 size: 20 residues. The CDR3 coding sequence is TGTGCCAGCAGCTTAAGTTGGCGGGCGGGCCTGTTTCCTGGGGCCAACGTCCTGACTTTC. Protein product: CASSLSWRAGLFPGANVLTF.

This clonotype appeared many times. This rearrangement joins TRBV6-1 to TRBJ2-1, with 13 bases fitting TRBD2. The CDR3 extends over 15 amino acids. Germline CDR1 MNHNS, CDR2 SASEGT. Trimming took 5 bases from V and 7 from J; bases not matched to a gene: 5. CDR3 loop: CASSFWTSGSNEQFF. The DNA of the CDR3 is TGTGCCAGCAGTTTCTGGACTAGCGGGAGTAATGAGCAGTTCTTC.